One sample yielded the 29 T cell receptor beta chains listed below, sequenced in a study of cytomegalovirus exposure and HLA in healthy donors (dated by TCRdb to between 2016 and 2019). Libraries were constructed by the immunoSEQ multiplex PCR assay. A mixture of 60 forward primers for TCR Vbeta segments and 13 reverse primers for TCR Jbeta segments was used in the multiplex PCR. What TCRdb holds here is the immuneACCESS table cut down to in-frame rearrangements. Part of the clones is not present; checked against another copy, under half of the missing clones reflect an unresolved V gene, and the others are unexplained. This sample comprises some 170,000 clones, around 64% of them detected only once. Approximately 3% of the sample rests with the top ten. Input material: PBMCs. All receptors derive from a woman aged 25 to 39 in good health and CMV-seronegative.

V gene TRBV28 combines with J gene TRBJ1-5, with a weak D call TRBD1 (6 bases). Germline-derived CDR1 and CDR2 are MDHEN and SYDVKM. V was shortened by 3 bases and J by 0 bases, with 6 bases between the two germline ends. This CDR3 comprises 14 residues. The CDR3 DNA is TGTGCCAGCAGTTTCAGGGGTAGCAATCAGCCCCAGCATTTT. It encodes CASSFRGSNQPQHF.

This chain links TRBV9 with TRBJ2-5, with 8 nucleotides matching TRBD1. The last part of the DNA fits TRBJ2-7 better; the J call may be wrong. There are 16 residues in the CDR3. CDR1 and CDR2 (germline): SGDLS, YYNGEE. CDR3 protein: CASSGEEGDRIYEQYF. CDR3 sequence (DNA): TGTGCCAGCAGCGGAGAAGAGGGGGACAGGATTTACGAGCAGTACTTC.

The J gene is TRBJ2-5, the V gene TRBV28, with 9 bases that match TRBD1. The J call is in doubt because the DNA end fits TRBJ2-7 better. The CDR3 spans 15 residues. Germline lookup yields CDR1 MDHEN and CDR2 SYDVKM. The CDR3 DNA sequence: TGTGCCAGCAGTTTATCGAGGACAGGGGAGGGCGAGCAGTACTTC. Encoded protein: CASSLSRTGEGEQYF.

The V and J genes are TRBV15 and TRBJ1-1, with D maybe TRBD1 (5 bases). The CDR3 consists of 17 residues. Trimming pared 0 bases from V and 0 bases from J, leaving 14 bases between. Germline CDR1 reads LNHNV; CDR2 reads YYDKDF (reference sequence). CDR3 loop: CATSRDPGGLVNTEAFF. As DNA, the CDR3 is TGTGCCACCAGCAGAGATCCGGGGGGATTAGTGAACACTGAAGCTTTCTTT.

The CDR3 DNA reads TGCGCCAGCAGCCAAGATGCACTAGCGGGGGGCTCCTACGAGCAGTACTTC. Its protein product is CASSQDALAGGSYEQYF. J is TRBJ2-5 and V is TRBV4-3; TRBD2 matches 12 bases. TRBJ2-7 explains the end of the DNA better; the J call may be wrong. The CDR3 contains 17 residues. In germline, CDR1 is LGHNA, CDR2 YSLEER.

The chain combines TRBV28 with TRBJ2-5, with D perhaps TRBD1 (6 bases). The CDR3 extends over 15 amino acids. Deletions cut 2 bases from V and 0 bases from J, with 10 bases between. Germline V gene sequence: CDR1 MDHEN, CDR2 SYDVKM. The CDR3 nucleotides read TGTGCCAGCAGTTTAGGGACAAAGTACCAAGAGACCCAGTACTTC. Translated, it gives CASSLGTKYQETQYF.

The rearrangement joins TRBV4-2 to TRBJ1-1; maybe TRBD1 (5 bases). The CDR3 is 15 amino acids. With 5 bases removed from V and 0 bases from J, the gap between germline ends came to 13 bases. Germline lookup yields CDR1 LGHNA and CDR2 YNFKEQ. CDR3 amino acids: CASSLTTALNTEAFF. CDR3 nucleotides: TGTGCCAGCAGCTTAACGACAGCCCTGAACACTGAAGCTTTCTTT.

Here the CDR3 reads CASSFGQTYEQYF. The CDR3 region has the DNA TGTGCCAGCAGTTTTGGGCAGACCTACGAGCAGTACTTC. This chain uses TRBV27 with TRBJ2-5, with D unclear. The DNA end lines up better with TRBJ2-7; the J call may be wrong. The CDR3 runs to 13 residues. Germline V gene data show CDR1 as MNHEY and CDR2 as SMNVEV (reference sequence).

V gene TRBV21-1 combines with J gene TRBJ1-5; TRBD1, the table's D call, was not compared with the DNA. TRBV21-1 is flagged as a pseudogene. The CDR3 totals 19 residues. The CDR3 sequence is CASIKTEEAQGVSNQPQHF. In DNA form, the CDR3 reads TGTGCCAGCATAAAGACCGAAGAGGCACAGGGGGTTAGCAATCAGCCCCAGCATTTT.

The J gene is TRBJ2-7, the V gene TRBV5-1, with 11 bases matching TRBD2. The V segment lost 1 base and the J segment 3 bases; nucleotides outside the gene matches: 21. This CDR3 has 21 residues. Germline assignment: CDR1 SGHRS and CDR2 YFSETQ. The CDR3 reads CASSLQPLASGRPDRFYEQYF. The CDR3 nucleotides read TGCGCCAGCAGCTTGCAACCCTTGGCTAGCGGGAGGCCGGATCGTTTCTACGAGCAGTACTTC.

This chain links TRBV5-6 with TRBJ1-2; no definite D call. The CDR3 extends over 12 amino acids. Germline CDR1 is SGHDT and CDR2 is YYEEEE. Trimming removed 5 bases from V and 0 bases from J, with 5 bases in between. The CDR3 DNA sequence: TGTGCCAGCAGGGGAGCTAACTATGGCTACACCTTC. It encodes CASRGANYGYTF.

The J gene is TRBJ2-7, the V gene TRBV5-1, with D possibly matching TRBD1 (6 bases). V shed 4 bases and J shed 2 bases, with 13 bases lying between them. The length of the CDR3 is 14 residues. Germline values: CDR1 SGHRS, CDR2 YFSETQ. In DNA form, the CDR3 reads TGCGCCAGCAGCGTCACAGGGCCCCCCTACGAGCAGTACTTC. Residues: CASSVTGPPYEQYF.

This rearrangement joins TRBV7-9 to TRBJ2-1; D remains unclear. With 1 base removed from V and 8 bases from J, the gap between germline ends came to 9 bases. The CDR3 is made up of 13 amino acids. Germline loops: CDR1 SEHNR, CDR2 FQNEAQ (reference sequence). CDR3 residues: CASSLVGFDEQFF. The CDR3 bases are TGTGCCAGCAGCTTAGTCGGGTTCGATGAGCAGTTCTTC.

The chain couples TRBV28 to TRBJ2-1; TRBD2 agrees at 8 bases. This CDR3 region has 13 residues. V shed 6 bases and J 9 bases; nucleotides not matched to a gene: 7. Germline V lookup: CDR1 MDHEN, CDR2 SYDVKM. This CDR3 reads CASSGTRKGEQFF. For the CDR3, the DNA is TGTGCCAGCAGCGGGACTAGAAAGGGTGAGCAGTTCTTC.

The chain is built from TRBV7-3 and TRBJ1-1; TRBD1 might be the D (5 bases). Trimming stripped 5 bases from V and 1 base from J, with 14 bases between. Per germline, CDR1 SGHTA and CDR2 FQGTGA. CDR3 length: 15 amino acids. CDR3 region: CASSLTQTENTEAFF. CDR3 DNA: TGTGCCAGCAGCCTCACCCAGACAGAGAACACTGAAGCTTTCTTT.

This clone has more than one count but fewer than ten. The chain uses TRBV12-5 and TRBJ1-1; D is possibly TRBD1 (5 bases). Germline lookup yields CDR1 LGHNT and CDR2 FRNRAP. This CDR3 is built from 14 residues. V was trimmed by 5 bases and J by 5 bases, leaving 15 bases between them. CDR3 loop: CASGLGPRVTEAFF. In DNA, the CDR3 is TGTGCTAGTGGTCTAGGTCCCAGGGTTACTGAAGCTTTCTTT.

The V and J genes are TRBV5-1 and TRBJ1-3; 7 positions match TRBD1. Germline values: CDR1 SGHRS, CDR2 YFSETQ. The trim removed 4 bases at V and 3 bases at J, leaving 13 bases unmatched. The CDR3 is 17 residues long. The DNA for the CDR3 is TGCGCCAGCAGCAAGGGACAGTTAAATATCGGTGGAAACACCATATATTTT. This sequence encodes CASSKGQLNIGGNTIYF.

The genes are TRBV5-4 and TRBJ1-6; TRBD1 matches 7 bases. Unmatched junction bases numbered 1, after V lost 1 base and J lost 9 bases. This CDR3 is 13 amino acids long. Germline V CDR1 and CDR2: SGHNT, YYREEE (reference sequence). As DNA, the CDR3 is TGTGCCAGCAGCTTGCCAGGGGGTTCACCCCTCCACTTT. Translating it yields CASSLPGGSPLHF.

This clone was counted between two and nine times. This chain links TRBV5-4 with TRBJ2-5; 7 positions match TRBD2. Matching the DNA end better, TRBJ2-7 makes the J call doubtful. Germline V gene data show CDR1 as SGHNT and CDR2 as YYREEE (reference sequence). This CDR3 has 16 amino acids. As DNA, the CDR3 is TGTGCCAGCAGCTTGGATGTGGGGGGGTACTCCTACGAGCAGTACTTC. Translating gives CASSLDVGGYSYEQYF.

This rearrangement joins TRBV5-5 to TRBJ1-4; possible D gene TRBD1, 6 bases. This CDR3 is built from 16 residues. With 4 bases removed from V and 0 bases from J, the gap between germline ends came to 13 bases. Germline V gives CDR1 SGHKS, CDR2 YYEKEE (reference sequence). DNA of the CDR3: TGTGCCAGCAGCCCGGACAGATCAGCAACTAATGAAAAACTGTTTTTT. This gives the protein CASSPDRSATNEKLFF.

This clone was observed a few times. The chain joins TRBV7-6 to TRBJ1-1; 7 nucleotides agree with TRBD1. The CDR3 is 13 amino acids. V lost 1 base to trimming and J lost 7 bases; unmatched junction nucleotides: 3. In germline, CDR1 is SGHVS, CDR2 FNYEAQ. Here the CDR3 reads CASSLGQGGEAFF. The CDR3 DNA reads as TGTGCCAGCAGCTTAGGTCAGGGGGGTGAAGCTTTCTTT.

The rearrangement joins TRBV7-9 to TRBJ1-1, with D hard to call. The ends were cut back, 5 bases at V and 1 base at J, with 8 bases in the middle. The CDR3 runs to 13 residues. Germline CDR1 reads SEHNR; CDR2 reads FQNEAQ (reference sequence). The CDR3 loop is CASSPTENTEAFF. The DNA for the CDR3 is TGTGCCAGCAGCCCTACAGAGAACACTGAAGCTTTCTTT.

CDR3 sequence: CATASSSGRLAQEQYF. The CDR3 bases are TGTGCCACCGCATCTTCTAGCGGGAGGTTGGCACAGGAGCAGTACTTC. The genes are TRBV10-3 and TRBJ2-7; TRBD2 agrees at 11 bases. The V and J ends lost 10 bases and 7 bases, in that order; junction bases with no gene match: 18. The CDR3 runs to 16 residues. CDR1 is ENHRY and CDR2 is SYGVKD in the germline V gene.

This chain joins TRBV7-9 and TRBJ2-7; tentative D call: TRBD2 (5 bases). Germline V lookup: CDR1 SEHNR, CDR2 FQNEAQ (reference sequence). The CDR3 totals 11 residues. Trimming took 10 bases from V and 3 from J, leaving 10 bases between them. As DNA, the CDR3 is TGTGCCAACGGTCGGGGCTACGAGCAGTACTTC. Protein product: CANGRGYEQYF.

The chain combines TRBV28 with TRBJ2-7; weak D call: TRBD2 (5 bases). The CDR3 covers 14 residues. Per germline, CDR1 MDHEN and CDR2 SYDVKM. V shed 5 bases and J shed 7 bases, with 18 bases lying between them. The CDR3 DNA sequence: TGTGCCAGCAGTCCCCCGGTGGGAGTTAGGGAGCAGTACTTC. This encodes CASSPPVGVREQYF.

This clone was detected a few times. This chain links TRBV4-2 with TRBJ2-2; D uncertain. The CDR3 covers 11 residues. In germline, CDR1 is LGHNA, CDR2 YNFKEQ. V was clipped by 4 bases and J by 9 bases, with 6 bases between them. The CDR3 region has the DNA TGTGCCAGCAGCCCGGGTTGGGAGCTGTTTTTT. Protein product: CASSPGWELFF.

The chain couples TRBV27 to TRBJ2-7, with D perhaps matching TRBD2 (6 bases). CDR3 length: 14 residues. V gave up 2 bases and J gave up 6 bases, with 14 bases separating them. The germline V gene has CDR1 MNHEY and CDR2 SMNVEV (reference sequence). The CDR3 DNA reads as TGTGCCAGCAGTTTAGGAGGGTCTCTTACCGAGCAGTACTTC. It codes for CASSLGGSLTEQYF.

This clone was seen a handful of times. The chain has TRBV28 and TRBJ1-2; 8 nucleotides align to TRBD1. V shed 6 bases, J shed 0 bases, and the junction held 3 bases outside the gene matches. This CDR3 region has 14 residues. Germline CDR1 reads MDHEN; CDR2 reads SYDVKM. The CDR3 region has the DNA TGTGCCAGCAGATCAGGGGGCTCTAACTATGGCTACACCTTC. This sequence encodes CASRSGGSNYGYTF.

The chain links TRBV5-4 to TRBJ2-5; TRBD2 matches at 7 bases. The V and J ends lost 4 bases and 13 bases, in that order; junction bases with no gene match: 7. From germline, CDR1 is SGHNT and CDR2 YYREEE (reference sequence). This CDR3 comprises 11 residues. CDR3: CASSTGLVRYF. CDR3 DNA: TGTGCCAGCAGCACCGGACTAGTGAGGTACTTC.